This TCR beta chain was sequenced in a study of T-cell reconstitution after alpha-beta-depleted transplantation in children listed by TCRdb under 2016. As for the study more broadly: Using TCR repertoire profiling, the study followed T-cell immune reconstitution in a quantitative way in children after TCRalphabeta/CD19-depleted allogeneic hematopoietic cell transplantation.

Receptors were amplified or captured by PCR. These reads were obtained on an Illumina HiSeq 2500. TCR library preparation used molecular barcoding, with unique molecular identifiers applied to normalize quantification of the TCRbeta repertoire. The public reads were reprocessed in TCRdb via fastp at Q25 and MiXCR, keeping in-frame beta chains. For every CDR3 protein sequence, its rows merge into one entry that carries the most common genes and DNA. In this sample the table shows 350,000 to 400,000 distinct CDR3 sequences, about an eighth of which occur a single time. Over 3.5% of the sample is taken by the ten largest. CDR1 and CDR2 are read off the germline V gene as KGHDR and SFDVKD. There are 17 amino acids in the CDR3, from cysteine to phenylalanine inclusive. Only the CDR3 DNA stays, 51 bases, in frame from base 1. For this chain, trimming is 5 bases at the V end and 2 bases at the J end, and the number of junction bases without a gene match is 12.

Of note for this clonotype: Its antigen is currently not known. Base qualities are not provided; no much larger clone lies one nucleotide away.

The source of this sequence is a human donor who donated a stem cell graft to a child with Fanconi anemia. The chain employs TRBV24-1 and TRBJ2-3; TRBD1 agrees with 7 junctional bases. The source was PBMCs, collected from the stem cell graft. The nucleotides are TGTGCCACCAGTGCTCCTCTCGGACAGGTAGACACAGATACGCAGTATTTT. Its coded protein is CATSAPLGQVDTDTQYF.